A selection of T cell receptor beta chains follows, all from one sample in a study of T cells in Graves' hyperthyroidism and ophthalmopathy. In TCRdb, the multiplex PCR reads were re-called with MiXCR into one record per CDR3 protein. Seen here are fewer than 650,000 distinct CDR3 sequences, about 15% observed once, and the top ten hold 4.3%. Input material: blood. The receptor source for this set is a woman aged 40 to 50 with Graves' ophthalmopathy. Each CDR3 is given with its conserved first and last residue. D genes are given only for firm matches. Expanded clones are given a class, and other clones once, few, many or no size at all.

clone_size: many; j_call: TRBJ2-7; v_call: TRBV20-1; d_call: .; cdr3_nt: TGCAGTGCTTGGACTGGCTCCTCCTACGAGCAGTACTTC; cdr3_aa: CSAWTGSSYEQYF
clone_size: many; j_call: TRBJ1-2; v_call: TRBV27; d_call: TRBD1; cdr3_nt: TGTGCCAGCAGTTCGGACAGGGCGGCCCCTAACTATGGCTACACCTTC; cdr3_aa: CASSSDRAAPNYGYTF
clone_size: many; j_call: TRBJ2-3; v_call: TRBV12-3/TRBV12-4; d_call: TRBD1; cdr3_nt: TGTGCCAGCAGTCCGCCCAGGGACAGGGCAACAGATACGCAGTATTTT; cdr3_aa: CASSPPRDRATDTQYF
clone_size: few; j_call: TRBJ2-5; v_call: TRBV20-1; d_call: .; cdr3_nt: TGCAGTGCTAGAGATCAGGGGCCGGGAACGGAGACCCAGTACTTC; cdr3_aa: CSARDQGPGTETQYF
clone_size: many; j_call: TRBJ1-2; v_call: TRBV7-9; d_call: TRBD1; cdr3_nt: TGTGCCAGCAGCGCCACCGGGACAGGGGCCTATGGCTACACCTTC; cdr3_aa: CASSATGTGAYGYTF
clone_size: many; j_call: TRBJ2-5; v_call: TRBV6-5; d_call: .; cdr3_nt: TGTGCCAGCAGTTATTACAGAAGCGAGACCCAGTACTTC; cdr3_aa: CASSYYRSETQYF
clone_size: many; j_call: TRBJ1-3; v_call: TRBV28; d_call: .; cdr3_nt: TGTGCCAGCAGTTTTACGAGGTCCAGCTCTGGAAACACCATATATTTT; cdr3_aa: CASSFTRSSSGNTIYF
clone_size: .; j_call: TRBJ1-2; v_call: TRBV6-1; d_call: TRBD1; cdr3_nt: TGTGCCACCGGGACAGTCTACACCTTC; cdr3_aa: CATGTVYTF
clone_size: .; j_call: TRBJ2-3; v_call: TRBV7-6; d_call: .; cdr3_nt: TGTGCCAGCAGCTTAACGGTGGGCACAGATACGCAGTATTTT; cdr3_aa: CASSLTVGTDTQYF
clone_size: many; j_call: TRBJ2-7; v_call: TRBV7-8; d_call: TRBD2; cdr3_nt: TGTGCCAGCAGCTTAGGAGGCTGGGCGGGAGGGCCTACCTACGAGCAGTACTTC; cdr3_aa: CASSLGGWAGGPTYEQYF
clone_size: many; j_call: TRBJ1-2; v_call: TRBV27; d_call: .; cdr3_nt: TGTGCCAGCAGTGCCTCAGGGTATGGCTACACCTTC; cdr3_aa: CASSASGYGYTF
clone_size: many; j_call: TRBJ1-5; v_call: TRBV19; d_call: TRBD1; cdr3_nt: TGTGCCAGTAGTAGCTGGACAGGACCCAATCAGCCCCAGCATTTT; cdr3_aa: CASSSWTGPNQPQHF
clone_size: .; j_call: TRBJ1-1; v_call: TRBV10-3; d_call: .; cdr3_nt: TGTGCCATCAGTGATAATCTGGACACTGAAGCTTTCTTT; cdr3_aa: CAISDNLDTEAFF
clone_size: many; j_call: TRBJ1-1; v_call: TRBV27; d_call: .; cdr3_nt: TGTGCCAGCAGTTTATTAGACGAGAACACTGAAGCTTTCTTT; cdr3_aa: CASSLLDENTEAFF
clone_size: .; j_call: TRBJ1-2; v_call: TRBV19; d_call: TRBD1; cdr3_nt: TGTGCCAGTAGGAGGACAGGCGGATCTTATGGCTACACCTTC; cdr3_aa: CASRRTGGSYGYTF
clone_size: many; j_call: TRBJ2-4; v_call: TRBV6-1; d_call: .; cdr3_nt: TGTGCCAGTCGTAGCAGGGCTGAAAACATTCAGTACTTC; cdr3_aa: CASRSRAENIQYF
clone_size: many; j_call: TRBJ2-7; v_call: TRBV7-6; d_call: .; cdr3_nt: TGTGCCAGCAGCCTCCCGGCAGTTTCCTACGAGCAGTACTTC; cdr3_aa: CASSLPAVSYEQYF